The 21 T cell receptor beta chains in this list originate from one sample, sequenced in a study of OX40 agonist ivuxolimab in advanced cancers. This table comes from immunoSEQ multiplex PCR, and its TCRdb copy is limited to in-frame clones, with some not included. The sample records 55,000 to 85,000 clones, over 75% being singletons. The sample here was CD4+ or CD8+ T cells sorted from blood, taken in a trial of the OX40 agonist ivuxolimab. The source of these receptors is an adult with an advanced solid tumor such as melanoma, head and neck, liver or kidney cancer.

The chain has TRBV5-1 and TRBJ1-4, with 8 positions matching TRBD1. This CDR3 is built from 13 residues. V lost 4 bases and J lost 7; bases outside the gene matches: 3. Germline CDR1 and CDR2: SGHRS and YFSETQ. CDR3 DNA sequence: TGCGCCAGCAGCCTCGGACAGGGTGAAAAACTGTTTTTT. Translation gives CASSLGQGEKLFF.

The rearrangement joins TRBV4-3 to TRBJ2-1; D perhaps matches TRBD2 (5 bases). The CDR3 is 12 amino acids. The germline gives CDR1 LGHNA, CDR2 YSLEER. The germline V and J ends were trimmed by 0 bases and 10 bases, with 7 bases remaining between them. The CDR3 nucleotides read TGCGCCAGCAGCCAAGAGGGCGGGGAGCAGTTCTTC. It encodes CASSQEGGEQFF.

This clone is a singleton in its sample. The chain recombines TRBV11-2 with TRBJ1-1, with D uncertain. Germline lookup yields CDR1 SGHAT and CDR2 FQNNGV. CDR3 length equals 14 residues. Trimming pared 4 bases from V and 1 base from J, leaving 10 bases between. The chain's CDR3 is CASSSVWANTEAFF. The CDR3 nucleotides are TGTGCCAGCAGCTCCGTCTGGGCGAACACTGAAGCTTTCTTT.

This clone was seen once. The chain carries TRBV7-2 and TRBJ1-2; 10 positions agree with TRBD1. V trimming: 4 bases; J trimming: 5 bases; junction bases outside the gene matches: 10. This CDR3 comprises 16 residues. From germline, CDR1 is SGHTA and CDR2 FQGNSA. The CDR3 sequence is CASSSDPGTGAYGYTF. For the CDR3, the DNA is TGTGCCAGCAGCTCGGACCCCGGGACAGGGGCATATGGCTACACCTTC.

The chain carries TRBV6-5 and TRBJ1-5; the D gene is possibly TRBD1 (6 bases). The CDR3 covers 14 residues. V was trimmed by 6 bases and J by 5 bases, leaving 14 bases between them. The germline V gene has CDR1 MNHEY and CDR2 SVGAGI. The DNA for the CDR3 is TGTGCCAGCAGCCCCGGACAGCCCCATCAGCCCCAGCATTTT. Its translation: CASSPGQPHQPQHF.

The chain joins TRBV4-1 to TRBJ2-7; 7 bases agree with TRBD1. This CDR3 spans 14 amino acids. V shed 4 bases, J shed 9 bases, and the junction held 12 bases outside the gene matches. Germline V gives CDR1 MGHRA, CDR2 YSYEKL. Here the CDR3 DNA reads TGCGCCAGCAGCCTAAACCAACAGGGGACCGGGCAGTACTTC. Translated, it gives CASSLNQQGTGQYF.

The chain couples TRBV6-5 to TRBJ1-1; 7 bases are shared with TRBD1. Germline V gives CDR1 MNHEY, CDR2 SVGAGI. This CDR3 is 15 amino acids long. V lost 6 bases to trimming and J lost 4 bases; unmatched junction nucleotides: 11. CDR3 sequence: CASRPSGQRPTEAFF. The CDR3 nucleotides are TGTGCCAGCAGGCCTTCGGGACAGAGACCCACTGAAGCTTTCTTT.

The CDR3, as DNA: TGTGCCAGCAGCCAAAGTGAGGTTACTGAAGCTTTCTTT. It specifies CASSQSEVTEAFF. The genes are TRBV7-2 and TRBJ1-1; no firm D call. V was cut by 5 bases and J by 5 bases, with 12 bases left in between. Looked up from germline, CDR1 is SGHTA and CDR2 is FQGNSA. The CDR3 runs 13 residues.

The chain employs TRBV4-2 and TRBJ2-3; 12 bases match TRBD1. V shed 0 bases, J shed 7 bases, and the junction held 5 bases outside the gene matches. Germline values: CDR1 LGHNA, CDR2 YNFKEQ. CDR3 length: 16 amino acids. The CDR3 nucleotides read TGTGCCAGCAGCCAAGAGCTGGGACAGGGGGCAAATACGCAGTATTTT. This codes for CASSQELGQGANTQYF.

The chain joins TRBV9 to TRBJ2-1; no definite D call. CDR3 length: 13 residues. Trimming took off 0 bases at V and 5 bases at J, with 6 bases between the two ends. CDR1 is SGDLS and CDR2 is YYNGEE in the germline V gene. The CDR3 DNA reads TGTGCCAGCAGCGTAGCCTGGAACAATGAGCAGTTCTTC. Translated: CASSVAWNNEQFF.

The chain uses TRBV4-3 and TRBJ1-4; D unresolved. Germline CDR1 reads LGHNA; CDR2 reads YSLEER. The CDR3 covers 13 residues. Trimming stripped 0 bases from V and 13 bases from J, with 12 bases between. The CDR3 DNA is TGCGCCAGCAGCCAAGATTCCCTCGGTGTACTGTTTTTT. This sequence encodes CASSQDSLGVLFF.

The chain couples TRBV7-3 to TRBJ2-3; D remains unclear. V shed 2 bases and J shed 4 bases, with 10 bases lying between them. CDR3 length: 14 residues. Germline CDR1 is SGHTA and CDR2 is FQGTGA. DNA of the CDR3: TGTGCCAGCAGCTTAGGTTCGCATGCAGATACGCAGTATTTT. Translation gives CASSLGSHADTQYF.

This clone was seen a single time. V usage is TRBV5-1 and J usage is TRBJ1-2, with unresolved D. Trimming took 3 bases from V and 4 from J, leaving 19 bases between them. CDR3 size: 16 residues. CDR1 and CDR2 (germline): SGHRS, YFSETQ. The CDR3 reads CASSSGAAAITYGYTF. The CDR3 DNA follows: TGCGCCAGCAGCTCCGGAGCGGCGGCCATAACCTATGGCTACACCTTC.

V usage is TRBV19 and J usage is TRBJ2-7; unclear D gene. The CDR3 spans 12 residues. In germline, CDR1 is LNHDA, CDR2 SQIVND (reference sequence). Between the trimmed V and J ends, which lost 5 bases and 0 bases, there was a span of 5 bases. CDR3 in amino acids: CASSWNSYEQYF. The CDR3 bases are TGTGCCAGTAGTTGGAACTCCTACGAGCAGTACTTC.

This CDR3 reads CASRSGGNLYEQYF. The CDR3 DNA follows: TGTGCCAGCAGATCGGGAGGGAACCTCTACGAGCAGTACTTC. The genes are TRBV5-4 and TRBJ2-5, with TRBD2 matching over 8 bases. TRBJ2-7 explains the end of the DNA better; the J call may be wrong. Germline lookup yields CDR1 SGHNT and CDR2 YYREEE (reference sequence). The CDR3 length is 14 residues.

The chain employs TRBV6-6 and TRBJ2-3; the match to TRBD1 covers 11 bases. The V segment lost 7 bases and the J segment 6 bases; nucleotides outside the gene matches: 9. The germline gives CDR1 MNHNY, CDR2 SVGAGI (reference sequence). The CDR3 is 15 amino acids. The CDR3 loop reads CASKTVGQGVDTQYF. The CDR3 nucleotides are TGTGCCAGCAAGACGGTGGGACAGGGGGTTGATACGCAGTATTTT.

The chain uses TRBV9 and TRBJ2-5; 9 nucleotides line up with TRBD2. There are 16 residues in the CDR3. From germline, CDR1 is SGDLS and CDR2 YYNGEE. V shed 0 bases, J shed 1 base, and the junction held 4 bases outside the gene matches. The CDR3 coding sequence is TGTGCCAGCAGCGTAGATTGGCGGGGGGGCCAAGAGACCCAGTACTTC. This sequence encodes CASSVDWRGGQETQYF.

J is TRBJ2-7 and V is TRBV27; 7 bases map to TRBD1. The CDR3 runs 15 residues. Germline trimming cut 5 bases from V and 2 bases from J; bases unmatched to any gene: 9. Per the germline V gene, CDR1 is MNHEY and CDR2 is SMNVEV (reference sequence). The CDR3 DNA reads TGTGCCAGCAGTCTCCTCCCACAGGGGCCCTACGAGCAGTACTTC. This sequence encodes CASSLLPQGPYEQYF.

The DNA for the CDR3 is TGTGCCAGCAGCTTCCGGGGCAGGGGGCCCGGCTACTATAATTCACCCCTCCACTTT. It specifies CASSFRGRGPGYYNSPLHF. The V gene is TRBV5-6, the J gene TRBJ1-6; TRBD1 agrees at 8 bases. CDR3 length: 19 residues. Looked up from germline, CDR1 is SGHDT and CDR2 is YYEEEE. The J segment lost 3 bases and the V segment lost 2 bases, leaving 13 bases of the junction unmatched.

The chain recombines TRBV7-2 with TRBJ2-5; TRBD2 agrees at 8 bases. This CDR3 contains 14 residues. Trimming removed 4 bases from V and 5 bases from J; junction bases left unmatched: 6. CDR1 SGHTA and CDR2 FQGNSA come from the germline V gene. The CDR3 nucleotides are TGTGCCAGCAGCTCAGCGGGGGCTAGGGAGACCCAGTACTTC. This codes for CASSSAGARETQYF.

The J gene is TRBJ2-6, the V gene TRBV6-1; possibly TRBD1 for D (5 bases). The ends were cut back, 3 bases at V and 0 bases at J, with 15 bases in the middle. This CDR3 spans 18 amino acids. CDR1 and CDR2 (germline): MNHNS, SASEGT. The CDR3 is CASSDYRRLISGANVLTF. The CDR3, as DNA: TGTGCCAGCAGTGATTACAGGAGACTGATCTCTGGGGCCAACGTCCTGACTTTC.